These 31 T cell receptor beta chains share one sample of origin, sequenced in a study of T cell responses to AZD1222 COVID-19 vaccine. TCRdb's copy holds only in-frame clones and misses some; the assay was immunoSEQ multiplex PCR. The sample carries approximately 180,000 clones, 92% recorded once. Sample: peripheral blood, taken on day 0 of AZD1222 vaccination. Every receptor here comes from an adult in good health.

This clone turned up a few times. V gene TRBV10-2 combines with J gene TRBJ1-2; no clear D. V was shortened by 0 bases and J by 4 bases, with 9 bases between the two germline ends. CDR3 length equals 14 residues. The germline V gene has CDR1 WSHSY and CDR2 SAAADI. CDR3 sequence (DNA): TGCGCCAGCAGTGAGTCGGCGGAGGGCTATGGCTACACCTTC. Encoded protein: CASSESAEGYGYTF.

This rearrangement joins TRBV10-3 to TRBJ1-6; D may be TRBD1 (5 bases). The germline V gene has CDR1 ENHRY and CDR2 SYGVKD. The germline V and J ends were trimmed by 10 bases and 8 bases, with 18 bases remaining between them. The CDR3 spans 14 residues. CDR3 in amino acids: CATRGAVQDSPLHF. The CDR3 region has the DNA TGTGCCACTCGAGGGGCAGTCCAGGATTCACCCCTCCACTTT.

This chain joins TRBV7-9 and TRBJ2-3; D possibly corresponds to TRBD1 (6 bases). The germline gives CDR1 SEHNR, CDR2 FQNEAQ (reference sequence). The CDR3 runs to 15 residues. Trimming shortened V by 0 bases and J by 2 bases, and 9 bases separated the two germline ends. DNA for the CDR3: TGTGCCAGCAGCTTAGCGGGGGCCCCCACAGATACGCAGTATTTT. Protein sequence: CASSLAGAPTDTQYF.

The chain has TRBV5-4 and TRBJ1-4, with 8 bases lining up with TRBD1. Germline V gene sequence: CDR1 SGHNT, CDR2 YYREEE (reference sequence). CDR3 size: 14 residues. J lost 8 bases, V lost 6 bases, and 9 bases had no gene match. This chain's CDR3 is CASTTATGDEKLFF. CDR3 sequence (DNA): TGTGCCAGCACCACGGCGACAGGGGACGAAAAACTGTTTTTT.

This chain links TRBV12-3 or TRBV12-4 with TRBJ2-7; D call uncertain. The CDR3 has 13 residues. Trimming removed 3 bases from V and 3 bases from J, with 9 bases in between. The CDR3 sequence is CASSFGRVYEQYF. Here the CDR3 DNA reads TGTGCCAGCAGTTTCGGCCGTGTCTACGAGCAGTACTTC.

The chain joins TRBV7-9 to TRBJ2-3, with a possible D match to TRBD2 (6 bases). Germline lookup yields CDR1 SEHNR and CDR2 FQNEAQ (reference sequence). V was trimmed by 5 bases and J by 2 bases, leaving 23 bases between them. CDR3 length: 18 amino acids. CDR3 sequence (DNA): TGTGCCAGCAGCCGAGGATTTCTTCGGGAGAAGGTCACAGATACGCAGTATTTT. This codes for CASSRGFLREKVTDTQYF.

The V gene is TRBV28, the J gene TRBJ1-6; maybe TRBD1 (5 bases). V was cut by 4 bases and J by 7 bases, with 14 bases left in between. The CDR3 has 15 amino acids. Germline V gene sequence: CDR1 MDHEN, CDR2 SYDVKM. CDR3 DNA sequence: TGTGCCAGCAGTTCCTCCGGGACGCCGAATTCACCCCTCCACTTT. It is translated as CASSSSGTPNSPLHF.

This chain links TRBV7-3 with TRBJ1-5; D may be TRBD1 (6 bases). Germline-derived CDR1 and CDR2 are SGHTA and FQGTGA. The CDR3 spans 13 residues. Trimming cost V 5 bases and J 6 bases, with 11 bases left between them. As DNA, the CDR3 is TGTGCCAGCAGCACAGGGTTCGGTCAGCCCCAGCATTTT. As protein: CASSTGFGQPQHF.

The chain joins TRBV6-5 to TRBJ2-7; tentative D call: TRBD2 (6 bases). This CDR3 region has 14 residues. Germline assignment: CDR1 MNHEY and CDR2 SVGAGI. Trimming removed 6 bases at V and 1 base at J, with 13 bases between. The CDR3 loop reads CASRFRGDSYEQYF. The DNA of the CDR3 is TGTGCCAGCAGATTCCGCGGGGATTCCTACGAGCAGTACTTC.

The rearrangement joins TRBV11-2 to TRBJ1-1, with D perhaps matching TRBD1 (5 bases). CDR3 length: 14 amino acids. Germline V gives CDR1 SGHAT, CDR2 FQNNGV. The germline V and J ends were trimmed by 5 bases and 5 bases, with 15 bases remaining between them. CDR3 bases: TGTGCCAGCAGCCCTGTCCAGGGTAGAACTGAAGCTTTCTTT. It yields the protein CASSPVQGRTEAFF.

This chain connects TRBV5-1 to TRBJ2-5; 8 bases are shared with TRBD2. V lost 0 bases to trimming and J lost 1 base; unmatched junction nucleotides: 2. The CDR3 is 15 residues long. Germline V gene data show CDR1 as SGHRS and CDR2 as YFSETQ. The CDR3 bases are TGCGCCAGCAGCTTGGCGCTAGCGGGCCAAGAGACCCAGTACTTC. Translated, it gives CASSLALAGQETQYF.

As regards this clone: At one boundary the junction diverges from the germline segment, which might be a read error. The V call is TRBV3-1 (or the pseudogene TRBV3-2), the J call TRBJ1-3; no firm D call. In germline, CDR1 is LGHDT, CDR2 YNNKEL (reference sequence). CDR3 length: 10 amino acids. Here the CDR3 reads CASSPPLGHF. The CDR3 DNA is TGTGCCAGCAGCCCCCCCCTCGGCCATTTT.

The J gene is TRBJ2-7, the V gene TRBV11-2; D unclear. This CDR3 spans 13 amino acids. CDR1 is SGHAT, CDR2 FQNNGV, per germline. V lost 1 base and J lost 3, with 7 bases in between. The CDR3 DNA reads as TGTGCCAGCAGCTTAGTTGGCAGCTACGAGCAGTACTTC. It yields the protein CASSLVGSYEQYF.

The J gene is TRBJ1-1, the V gene TRBV3-1 (or the pseudogene TRBV3-2), with D perhaps TRBD1 (5 bases). This CDR3 spans 13 amino acids. Looked up from germline, CDR1 is LGHDT and CDR2 is YNNKEL (reference sequence). V gave up 1 base and J gave up 5 bases, with 8 bases separating them. The CDR3 DNA reads as TGTGCCAGCAGCCAAGGGACACAGACTGAAGCTTTCTTT. Translated: CASSQGTQTEAFF.

This chain links TRBV27 with TRBJ2-1; D remains ambiguous. This CDR3 comprises 13 residues. From germline, CDR1 is MNHEY and CDR2 SMNVEV (reference sequence). V dropped 0 bases and J dropped 10 bases, with 10 bases sitting between them. This CDR3 reads CASSLSFRHEQFF. CDR3 DNA sequence: TGTGCCAGCAGTTTATCGTTCCGGCACGAGCAGTTCTTC.

The rearrangement uses TRBV6-5 and TRBJ1-2, with a weak D call TRBD1 (5 bases). V lost 5 bases to trimming and J lost 2 bases, with 15 bases between them. The CDR3 has 15 amino acids. The V gene's germline CDR1 is MNHEY and CDR2 SVGAGI. In DNA, the CDR3 is TGTGCCAGCAGTCCCTCGGGGACGGTAAACTATGGCTACACCTTC. Its protein is CASSPSGTVNYGYTF.

The chain is built from TRBV12-3 or TRBV12-4 and TRBJ2-2, with 9 bases identical to TRBD1. This CDR3 has 13 amino acids. After removal of 4 bases from V and 10 bases from J, the junction contained 4 bases not matched to a gene. CDR3 amino acids: CASSSQGALELFF. For the CDR3, the DNA is TGTGCCAGCAGTTCACAGGGGGCCTTGGAGCTGTTTTTT.

The chain links TRBV20-1 to TRBJ2-1; 13 bases match TRBD2. Germline V gives CDR1 DFQATT, CDR2 SNEGSKA (reference sequence). V shed 3 bases, J shed 7 bases, and the junction held 3 bases outside the gene matches. This CDR3 has 14 residues. CDR3 sequence reads: CSASRTSGSNEQFF. CDR3 DNA sequence: TGCAGTGCTAGTAGGACTAGCGGGAGTAATGAGCAGTTCTTC.

The J gene is TRBJ2-7, the V gene TRBV6-2 or TRBV6-3, with D hard to call. The CDR3 spans 12 residues. Germline V gene lookup returns CDR1 MNHEY and CDR2 SVGEGT. V gave up 1 base and J gave up 1 base, with 2 bases separating them. The CDR3 reads CASSYYSYEQYF. CDR3 DNA sequence: TGTGCCAGCAGTTACTATTCCTACGAGCAGTACTTC.

To note about this clone: A single base separates this from a much larger clone, so it may be a read error. The sample has other DNA sequences that encode this CDR3 too. This sequence joins TRBV19 and TRBJ1-1; D not resolved. This CDR3 is 13 amino acids long. Germline values: CDR1 LNHDA, CDR2 SQIVND (reference sequence). Trimming removed 1 base at V and 1 base at J, with 4 bases between. CDR3 nucleotides: TGTGCCAGTAGTATAGGGGGGAACACTGAAGCTTTCTTT. It yields the protein CASSIGGNTEAFF.

The J gene is TRBJ1-2, the V gene TRBV24-1, with 9 bases that match TRBD1. From germline, CDR1 is KGHDR and CDR2 SFDVKD. The CDR3 totals 15 residues. V was pared by 1 base and J by 10 bases, with 9 bases of the junction left unmatched. The CDR3 DNA sequence: TGTGCCACCAGTGATTTTGGATACGGACAGGGGCTCTACACCTTC. As protein: CATSDFGYGQGLYTF.

This clone showed up just once. The gene calls are TRBV2 and TRBJ2-2, with 8 bases matching TRBD1. The V gene's germline CDR1 is SNHLY and CDR2 FYNNEI. CDR3 length: 13 residues. V lost 7 bases, J lost 7 bases, and 5 bases stayed unmatched. The CDR3 nucleotides read TGTGCCAGCAAACAGGGGGAAGTCGGGGAGCTGTTTTTT. It codes for CASKQGEVGELFF.

The V and J genes are TRBV19 and TRBJ1-5; D is ambiguous. Germline V gene lookup returns CDR1 LNHDA and CDR2 SQIVND (reference sequence). This CDR3 contains 13 residues. With 3 bases removed from V and 3 bases from J, the gap between germline ends came to 6 bases. The CDR3 reads CASSITHNQPQHF. The DNA of the CDR3 is TGTGCCAGTAGTATCACCCACAATCAGCCCCAGCATTTT.

The chain carries TRBV30 and TRBJ2-7; D tentatively reads TRBD1 or TRBD2 (5 bases each). CDR3 length: 13 residues. Trimming took off 3 bases at V and 7 bases at J, with 16 bases between the two ends. The germline V gene has CDR1 GTSNPN and CDR2 SVGIG (reference sequence). CDR3 bases: TGTGCCTGGAGGGGAGAGGGGATGAGGGAGCAGTACTTC. Translated, it gives CAWRGEGMREQYF.

Remarks on this clone: A junction boundary mismatches the germline segment, possibly from a read error. The chain joins TRBV19 to TRBJ1-3; tentative D call: TRBD1 (6 bases). The germline V gene has CDR1 LNHDA and CDR2 SQIVND (reference sequence). The CDR3 covers 17 residues. The CDR3, as DNA: TGTGCCAGTAGTATTGAGGGGACACTATTTTCTGCAAACACCATATATTTT. Its translation is CASSIEGTLFSANTIYF.

This clone was seen a single time. This chain uses TRBV6-5 with TRBJ2-4, with D perhaps TRBD2 (6 bases). The CDR3 totals 14 residues. The ends were cut back, 10 bases at V and 0 bases at J, with 13 bases in the middle. Germline V gene data show CDR1 as MNHEY and CDR2 as SVGAGI. CDR3 protein: CATLAVLAKNIQYF. The CDR3 region has the DNA TGTGCCACTTTAGCGGTTCTAGCCAAAAACATTCAGTACTTC.

The chain uses TRBV7-8 and TRBJ2-7; 8 nucleotides line up with TRBD1. Germline values: CDR1 SGHVS, CDR2 FQNEAQ. J gave up 2 bases and V 0 bases, and 3 bases lay outside the gene matches. The CDR3 length is 15 residues. The CDR3 region has the DNA TGTGCCAGCAGCTTAGCGCGGGACAGGCCCTACGAGCAGTACTTC. Its protein product is CASSLARDRPYEQYF.

This clone appeared a single time. The gene calls are TRBV7-9 and TRBJ1-1; TRBD1 matches 8 bases. J lost 11 bases, V lost 5 bases, and 13 bases had no gene match. This CDR3 has 14 amino acids. Germline lookup yields CDR1 SEHNR and CDR2 FQNEAQ (reference sequence). The CDR3 DNA follows: TGTGCCAGCAGCCGGACAGGGCGCGCCTTTGGGGCTTTCTTT. Protein sequence: CASSRTGRAFGAFF. The whole variable domain, remainder taken from reference TRBV7-9 and TRBJ1-1, is DTGVSQNPRHKITKRGQNVTFRCDPISEHNRLYWYRQTLGQGPEFLTYFQNEAQLEKSRLLSDRFSAERPKGSFSTLEIQRTEQGDSAMYLCASSRTGRAFGAFFGQGTRLTVV.

The chain uses TRBV7-8 and TRBJ1-5; D is uncertain. CDR3 size: 13 residues. V lost 1 base and J lost 7, with 8 bases in between. Looked up from germline, CDR1 is SGHVS and CDR2 is FQNEAQ. In nucleotides, the CDR3 is TGTGCCAGCAGCTTAGGGGTGAGCCAGCCCCAGCATTTT. This translates into CASSLGVSQPQHF. Full variable domain (remainder filled in from reference TRBV7-8 and TRBJ1-5): GAGVSQSPRYKVAKRGQDVALRCDPISGHVSLFWYQQALGQGPEFLTYFQNEAQLDKSGLPSDRFFAERPEGSVSTLKIQRTQQEDSAVYLCASSLGVSQPQHFGDGTRLSIL.

The gene calls are TRBV28 and TRBJ1-2; 7 nucleotides agree with TRBD1. CDR1 and CDR2 from the germline V gene are MDHEN and SYDVKM. V lost 6 bases, J lost 3 bases, and 7 bases stayed unmatched. The CDR3 sequence is 14 residues long. In nucleotides, the CDR3 is TGTGCCAGCAGCTTCCTCGGGACAGACTATGGCTACACCTTC. Translated, it gives CASSFLGTDYGYTF.

This chain's CDR3 is CASSQGGQGSNQPQHF. The CDR3, as DNA: TGTGCCAGCAGCCAAGGGGGACAGGGAAGCAATCAGCCCCAGCATTTT. The chain recombines TRBV7-2 with TRBJ1-5, with 9 bases fitting TRBD1. The CDR3 runs 16 residues. Trimming removed 5 bases from V and 1 base from J; junction bases left unmatched: 6. CDR1 is SGHTA and CDR2 is FQGNSA in the germline V gene.